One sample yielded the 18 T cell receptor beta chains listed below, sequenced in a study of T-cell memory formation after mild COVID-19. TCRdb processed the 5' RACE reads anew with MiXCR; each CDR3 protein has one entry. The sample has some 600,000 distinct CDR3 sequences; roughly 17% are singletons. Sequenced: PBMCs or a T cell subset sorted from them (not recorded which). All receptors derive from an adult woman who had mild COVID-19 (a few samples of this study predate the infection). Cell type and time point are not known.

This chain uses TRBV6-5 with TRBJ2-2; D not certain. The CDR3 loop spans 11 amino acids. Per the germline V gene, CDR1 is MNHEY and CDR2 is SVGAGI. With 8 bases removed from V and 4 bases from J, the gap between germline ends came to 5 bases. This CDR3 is CASRSTGELFF. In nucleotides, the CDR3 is TGTGCCAGCCGTAGCACCGGGGAGCTGTTTTTT.

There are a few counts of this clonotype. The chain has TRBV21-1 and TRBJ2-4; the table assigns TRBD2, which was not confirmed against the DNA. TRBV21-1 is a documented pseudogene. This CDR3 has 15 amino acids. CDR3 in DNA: TGTGCCAGCAGCATGGCCGGGACTGCCAAAAACATTCAGTACTTC. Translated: CASSMAGTAKNIQYF.

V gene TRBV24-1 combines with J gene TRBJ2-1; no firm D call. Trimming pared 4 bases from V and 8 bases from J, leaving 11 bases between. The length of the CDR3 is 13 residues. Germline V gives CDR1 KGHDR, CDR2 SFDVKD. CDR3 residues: CATSEDGLDEQFF. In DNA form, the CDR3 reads TGTGCCACCAGTGAGGACGGCTTGGATGAGCAGTTCTTC.

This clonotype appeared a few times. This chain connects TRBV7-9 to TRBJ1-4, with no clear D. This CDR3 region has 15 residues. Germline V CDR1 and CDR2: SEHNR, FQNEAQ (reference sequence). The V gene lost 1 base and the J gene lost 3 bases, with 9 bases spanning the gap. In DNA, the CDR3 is TGTGCCAGCAGCTTAGGGACGGCGCCTAATGAAAAACTGTTTTTT. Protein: CASSLGTAPNEKLFF.

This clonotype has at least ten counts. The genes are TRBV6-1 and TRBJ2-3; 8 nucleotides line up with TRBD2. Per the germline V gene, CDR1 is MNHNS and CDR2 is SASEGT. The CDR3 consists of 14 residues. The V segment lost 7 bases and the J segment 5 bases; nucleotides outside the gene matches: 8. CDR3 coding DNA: TGTGCCAGCAAAACGGGGGGGCCAGGAGATACGCAGTATTTT. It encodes CASKTGGPGDTQYF.

The CDR3: CASSFVPNTEAFF. CDR3 nucleotide sequence: TGTGCCAGCAGTTTCGTTCCGAACACTGAAGCTTTCTTT. The gene calls are TRBV12-3 or TRBV12-4 and TRBJ1-1; D not resolved. The CDR3 consists of 13 residues. V lost 3 bases to trimming and J lost 1 base, with 6 bases between them.

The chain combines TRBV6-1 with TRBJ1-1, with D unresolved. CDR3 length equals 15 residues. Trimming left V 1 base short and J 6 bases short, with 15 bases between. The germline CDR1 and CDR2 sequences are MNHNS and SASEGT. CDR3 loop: CASSEGEGEWPEAFF. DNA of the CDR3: TGTGCCAGCAGTGAAGGAGAAGGAGAATGGCCTGAAGCTTTCTTT.

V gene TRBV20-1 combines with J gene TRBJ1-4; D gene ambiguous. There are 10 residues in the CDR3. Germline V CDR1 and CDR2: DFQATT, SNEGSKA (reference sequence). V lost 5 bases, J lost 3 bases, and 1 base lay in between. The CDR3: CSAANEKLFF. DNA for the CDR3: TGCAGTGCTGCTAATGAAAAACTGTTTTTT.

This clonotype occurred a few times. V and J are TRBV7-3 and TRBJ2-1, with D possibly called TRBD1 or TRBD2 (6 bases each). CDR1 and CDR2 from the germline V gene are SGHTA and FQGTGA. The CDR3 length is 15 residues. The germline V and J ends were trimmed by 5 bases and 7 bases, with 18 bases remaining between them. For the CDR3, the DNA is TGTGCCAGCAGCCCCCAAGGCATAGGGGGGAATGAGCAGTTCTTC. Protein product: CASSPQGIGGNEQFF.

The CDR3 nucleotides are TGTGCCAGCACCGACGAGGGTACTCGGGCTGAAGCTTTCTTT. Its protein product is CASTDEGTRAEAFF. The chain is built from TRBV12-3 or TRBV12-4 and TRBJ1-1, with unresolved D. This CDR3 is built from 14 residues. Between the trimmed V and J ends, which lost 7 bases and 6 bases, there was a span of 18 bases.

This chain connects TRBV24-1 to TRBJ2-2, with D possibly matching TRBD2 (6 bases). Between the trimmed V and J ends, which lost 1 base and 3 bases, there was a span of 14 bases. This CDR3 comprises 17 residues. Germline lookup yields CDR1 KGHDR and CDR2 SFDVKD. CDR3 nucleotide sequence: TGTGCCACCAGTGATTTTGGTTGGAGGGGCGACACCGGGGAGCTGTTTTTT. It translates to CATSDFGWRGDTGELFF.

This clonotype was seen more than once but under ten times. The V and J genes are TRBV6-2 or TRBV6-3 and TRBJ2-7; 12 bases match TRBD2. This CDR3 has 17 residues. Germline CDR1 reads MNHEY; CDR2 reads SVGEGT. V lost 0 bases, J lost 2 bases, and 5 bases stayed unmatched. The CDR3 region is CASSYSASGRAPYEQYF. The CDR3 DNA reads TGTGCCAGCAGTTACTCGGCTAGCGGGAGGGCGCCCTACGAGCAGTACTTC.

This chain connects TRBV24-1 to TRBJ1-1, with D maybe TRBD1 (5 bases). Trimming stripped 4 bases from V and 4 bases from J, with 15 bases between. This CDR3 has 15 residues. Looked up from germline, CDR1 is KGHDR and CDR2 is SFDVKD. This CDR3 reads CATSERTAGATEAFF. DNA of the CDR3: TGTGCCACCAGTGAGCGGACGGCCGGGGCCACTGAAGCTTTCTTT.

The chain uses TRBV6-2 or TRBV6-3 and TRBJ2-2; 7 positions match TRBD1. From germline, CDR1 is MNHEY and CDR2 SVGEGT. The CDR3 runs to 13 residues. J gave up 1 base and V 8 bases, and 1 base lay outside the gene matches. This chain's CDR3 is CASWTGNTGELFF. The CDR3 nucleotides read TGTGCCAGCTGGACAGGGAACACCGGGGAGCTGTTTTTT.

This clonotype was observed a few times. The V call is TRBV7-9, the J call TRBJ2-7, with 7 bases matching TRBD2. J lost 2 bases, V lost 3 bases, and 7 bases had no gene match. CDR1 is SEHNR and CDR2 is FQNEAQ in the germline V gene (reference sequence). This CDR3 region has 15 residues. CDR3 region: CASSFGASGPYEQYF. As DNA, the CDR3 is TGTGCCAGCAGCTTCGGGGCTAGCGGCCCCTACGAGCAGTACTTC.

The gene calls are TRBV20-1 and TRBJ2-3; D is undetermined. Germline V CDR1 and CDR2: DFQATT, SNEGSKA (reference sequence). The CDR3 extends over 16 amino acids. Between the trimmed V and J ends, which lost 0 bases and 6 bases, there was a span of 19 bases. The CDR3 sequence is CSARDSSLVGFDTQYF. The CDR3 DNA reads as TGCAGTGCTAGAGATTCTTCCCTAGTAGGTTTCGATACGCAGTATTTT.

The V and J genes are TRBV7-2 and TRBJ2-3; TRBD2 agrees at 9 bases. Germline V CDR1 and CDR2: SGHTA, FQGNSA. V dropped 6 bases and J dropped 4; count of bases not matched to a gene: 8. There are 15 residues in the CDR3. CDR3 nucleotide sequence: TGTGCCAGCAGGCGGGGGGGCCCCCTACCAGATACGCAGTATTTT. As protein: CASRRGGPLPDTQYF.

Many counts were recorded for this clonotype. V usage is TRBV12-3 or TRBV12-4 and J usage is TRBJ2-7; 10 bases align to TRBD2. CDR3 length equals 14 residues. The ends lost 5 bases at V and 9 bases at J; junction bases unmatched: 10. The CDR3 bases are TGTGCCAGCAGTGCGGTCGGACTAGCGGCCGGGCAGTACTTC. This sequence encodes CASSAVGLAAGQYF.